The rows below give T cell receptor beta chains drawn from one sample of a study of cytomegalovirus exposure and HLA in healthy donors. The repertoire was sequenced with immunoSEQ multiplex PCR; TCRdb's copy has only in-frame clones and lacks some. Altogether roughly 120,000 clones are present, about four fifths being singletons, with the ten largest covering 11%. Specimen: PBMCs. The receptor source for this set is a male donor in good health and CMV-seropositive. The CDR3 runs from the conserved cysteine through the conserved F or W. Fields, in order: CDR3 DNA, CDR3 protein, clone size, CDR3 length, V gene, J gene, D gene. The D gene is left open where the match is weak. Some rows mark clone size as missing; the rest say once, few, many or name a class of expanded clone.

CDR3 DNA: TGTGCCAGCAGCTTAGTACCAGGGTTGCCCGGGGAGCTGTTTTTT
CDR3 protein: CASSLVPGLPGELFF
clone size: NA
CDR3 length: 15
V gene: TRBV5-6
J gene: TRBJ2-2
D gene: NA

CDR3 DNA: TGTGCCTGGAGGAGAAGTGATGGCTACACCTTC
CDR3 protein: CAWRRSDGYTF
clone size: NA
CDR3 length: 11
V gene: TRBV30
J gene: TRBJ1-2
D gene: NA

CDR3 DNA: TGTGCTAGCAGCTTAGGACAGGGAACCTACGAGCAGTACTTC
CDR3 protein: CASSLGQGTYEQYF
clone size: NA
CDR3 length: 14
V gene: TRBV7-7
J gene: TRBJ2-7
D gene: TRBD1

CDR3 DNA: TGCGCCAGCAGCCAAAAACTTGCTGGTCTAAGCGGGAGGTACGAGCAGTACTTC
CDR3 protein: CASSQKLAGLSGRYEQYF
clone size: few
CDR3 length: 18
V gene: TRBV4-3
J gene: TRBJ2-7
D gene: TRBD2

CDR3 DNA: TGTGCCAGCAGCTCCCCCGGGGAAGCGTCGGGGGAGCAGTACTTC
CDR3 protein: CASSSPGEASGEQYF
clone size: few
CDR3 length: 15
V gene: TRBV5-4
J gene: TRBJ2-7
D gene: NA

CDR3 DNA: TGTGCCAGCAGCCCGGGGACAGGGCAAGAGACCCAGTACTTC
CDR3 protein: CASSPGTGQETQYF
clone size: NA
CDR3 length: 14
V gene: TRBV5-8
J gene: TRBJ2-5
D gene: TRBD1

CDR3 DNA: TGTGCCAGCTCACCACAGGTCGACAGAATTAACACTGAAGCTTTCTTT
CDR3 protein: CASSPQVDRINTEAFF
clone size: NA
CDR3 length: 16
V gene: TRBV18
J gene: TRBJ1-1
D gene: NA

CDR3 DNA: TGTGCCAGCAGCTCCCACGGGGAGGGCTACGAGCAGCCCCAGCATTTT
CDR3 protein: CASSSHGEGYEQPQHF
clone size: NA
CDR3 length: 16
V gene: TRBV7-9
J gene: TRBJ1-5
D gene: NA

CDR3 DNA: TGTGCCATCAATAAGGGACTAGCGGGAGAGACCCAGTACTTC
CDR3 protein: CAINKGLAGETQYF
clone size: NA
CDR3 length: 14
V gene: TRBV10-3
J gene: TRBJ2-5
D gene: TRBD2

CDR3 DNA: TGTGCCAGCAGCTTAGGATTTCGCGGGAACAATGAGCAGTTCTTC
CDR3 protein: CASSLGFRGNNEQFF
clone size: NA
CDR3 length: 15
V gene: TRBV7-3
J gene: TRBJ2-1
D gene: NA

CDR3 DNA: TGTGCCAGTAAAGGGCAGGGGCACTATGGCTACACCTTC
CDR3 protein: CASKGQGHYGYTF
clone size: NA
CDR3 length: 13
V gene: TRBV19
J gene: TRBJ1-2
D gene: NA

CDR3 DNA: TGTGCCAGCCTGTTACAGGGGAACGAGCAGTACTTC
CDR3 protein: CASLLQGNEQYF
clone size: few
CDR3 length: 12
V gene: TRBV6-1
J gene: TRBJ2-7
D gene: TRBD1

CDR3 DNA: TGTGCCAGCAGTCAGATTCGCACTGAAGCTTTCTTT
CDR3 protein: CASSQIRTEAFF
clone size: NA
CDR3 length: 12
V gene: TRBV14
J gene: TRBJ1-1
D gene: NA

CDR3 DNA: TGTGCCAGCAGCGCCAGTCCGGGGATAACTGAAGCTTTCTTT
CDR3 protein: CASSASPGITEAFF
clone size: NA
CDR3 length: 14
V gene: TRBV9
J gene: TRBJ1-1
D gene: NA

CDR3 DNA: TGCGCCAGCAACCCGACAGGGCCCAGGGAGACCCAGTACTTC
CDR3 protein: CASNPTGPRETQYF
clone size: NA
CDR3 length: 14
V gene: TRBV5-1
J gene: TRBJ2-5
D gene: TRBD1

CDR3 DNA: TGCAGTGCCAGACAGGGCTACGAGCAGTACTTC
CDR3 protein: CSARQGYEQYF
clone size: NA
CDR3 length: 11
V gene: TRBV20-1
J gene: TRBJ2-7
D gene: TRBD1

CDR3 DNA: TGTGCCAGCAGCTTGGAGGCGGGCTCCAACACCTTC
CDR3 protein: CASSLEAGSNTF
clone size: NA
CDR3 length: 12
V gene: TRBV5-5
J gene: TRBJ1-2
D gene: NA

CDR3 DNA: TGCGCCAGCAGCATGGACAGCAGCTCCTACAATGAGCAGTTCTTC
CDR3 protein: CASSMDSSSYNEQFF
clone size: NA
CDR3 length: 15
V gene: TRBV5-1
J gene: TRBJ2-1
D gene: NA

CDR3 DNA: TGTGCCTGGAGTGTACTTCGGGGCACTGAAGCTTTCTTT
CDR3 protein: CAWSVLRGTEAFF
clone size: NA
CDR3 length: 13
V gene: TRBV30
J gene: TRBJ1-1
D gene: NA

CDR3 DNA: TGTGCCAGCAGCGCCTCCGGGGTCGGGTCCACTGAAGCTTTCTTT
CDR3 protein: CASSASGVGSTEAFF
clone size: NA
CDR3 length: 15
V gene: TRBV7-2
J gene: TRBJ1-1
D gene: NA

CDR3 DNA: TGTGCCAGCAGCTTAACGAAGGGAGGAGTCGATGAGCAGTTCTTC
CDR3 protein: CASSLTKGGVDEQFF
clone size: NA
CDR3 length: 15
V gene: TRBV7-3
J gene: TRBJ2-1
D gene: NA

CDR3 DNA: TGTGCCAGCAGCTTAAGACAGGGATCCGGGGAGCTGTTTTTT
CDR3 protein: CASSLRQGSGELFF
clone size: NA
CDR3 length: 14
V gene: TRBV9
J gene: TRBJ2-2
D gene: TRBD1

CDR3 DNA: TGTGCCAGCAGCTCCCTCGGACAGAGCACAGATACGCAGTATTTT
CDR3 protein: CASSSLGQSTDTQYF
clone size: NA
CDR3 length: 15
V gene: TRBV5-6
J gene: TRBJ2-3
D gene: NA

CDR3 DNA: TGTGCCAGCAGCTTGGCTCTCTCCTACGAGCAGTACTTC
CDR3 protein: CASSLALSYEQYF
clone size: NA
CDR3 length: 13
V gene: TRBV13
J gene: TRBJ2-7
D gene: NA

CDR3 DNA: TGTGCCAGCAGCCCCGGACTAGTGATCGACGAGCAGTACTTC
CDR3 protein: CASSPGLVIDEQYF
clone size: NA
CDR3 length: 14
V gene: TRBV13
J gene: TRBJ2-7
D gene: TRBD2

CDR3 DNA: TGTGCCTGGAGCGCCCCCCCAGCGGGAAGGAATGAGCAGTTCTTC
CDR3 protein: CAWSAPPAGRNEQFF
clone size: NA
CDR3 length: 15
V gene: TRBV30
J gene: TRBJ2-1
D gene: TRBD2

CDR3 DNA: TGTGCCAGTACACAGAGCTCCTACAATGAGCAGTTCTTC
CDR3 protein: CASTQSSYNEQFF
clone size: NA
CDR3 length: 13
V gene: TRBV11-1
J gene: TRBJ2-1
D gene: NA

CDR3 DNA: TGTGCCTGGAAAGTTGAGACACCGAATTCACCCCTCCACTTT
CDR3 protein: CAWKVETPNSPLHF
clone size: NA
CDR3 length: 14
V gene: TRBV30
J gene: TRBJ1-6
D gene: NA

CDR3 DNA: TGTGCCAGCAGCTTTGACATCGGCTCCTACAATGAGCAGTTCTTC
CDR3 protein: CASSFDIGSYNEQFF
clone size: once
CDR3 length: 15
V gene: TRBV11-3
J gene: TRBJ2-1
D gene: NA

CDR3 DNA: TGTGCCAGTAGGCCGGGACAGGGGAGCAATCAGCCCCAGCATTTT
CDR3 protein: CASRPGQGSNQPQHF
clone size: NA
CDR3 length: 15
V gene: TRBV19
J gene: TRBJ1-5
D gene: TRBD1

CDR3 DNA: TGCGCCAGCAGTCCGGGAACCCCGGGATACAATCAGCCCCAGCATTTT
CDR3 protein: CASSPGTPGYNQPQHF
clone size: NA
CDR3 length: 16
V gene: TRBV23-1
J gene: TRBJ1-5
D gene: NA

CDR3 DNA: TGTGCCTGGAGTGTCAGGGATTATTTGTCTGGGGCCAACGTCCTGACTTTC
CDR3 protein: CAWSVRDYLSGANVLTF
clone size: NA
CDR3 length: 17
V gene: TRBV30
J gene: TRBJ2-6
D gene: NA

CDR3 DNA: TGCGCCAGCACTCTAGGGGGAGAGACCCAGTACTTC
CDR3 protein: CASTLGGETQYF
clone size: NA
CDR3 length: 12
V gene: TRBV10-2
J gene: TRBJ2-5
D gene: NA

CDR3 DNA: TGTGCCAGCCGTCGGCGGGTTATGAACACTGAAGCTTTCTTT
CDR3 protein: CASRRRVMNTEAFF
clone size: once
CDR3 length: 14
V gene: TRBV2
J gene: TRBJ1-1
D gene: NA

CDR3 DNA: TGTGCCAGTCGCTCACCCGGACAGGGTGGGAACACTGAAGCTTTCTTT
CDR3 protein: CASRSPGQGGNTEAFF
clone size: NA
CDR3 length: 16
V gene: TRBV19
J gene: TRBJ1-1
D gene: TRBD1

CDR3 DNA: TGTGCCAGCAGCTTGCTTCAGGGGGCTGGTGAAGCTTTCTTT
CDR3 protein: CASSLLQGAGEAFF
clone size: NA
CDR3 length: 14
V gene: TRBV5-6
J gene: TRBJ1-1
D gene: TRBD1

CDR3 DNA: TGTGCCAGCAGCGTAGCTGCTAGCGGGAGGGGGGATACGCAGTATTTT
CDR3 protein: CASSVAASGRGDTQYF
clone size: few
CDR3 length: 16
V gene: TRBV9
J gene: TRBJ2-3
D gene: TRBD2

CDR3 DNA: TGTGCCAGCAGTCCATACCAGGGGGACACCGAGTACTTC
CDR3 protein: CASSPYQGDTEYF
clone size: NA
CDR3 length: 13
V gene: TRBV27
J gene: TRBJ2-7
D gene: TRBD1

CDR3 DNA: TGTGCCAGCAGCTACACCACAGCGGCGGGGAAGGCTTTCTTT
CDR3 protein: CASSYTTAAGKAFF
clone size: NA
CDR3 length: 14
V gene: TRBV7-2
J gene: TRBJ1-1
D gene: NA

CDR3 DNA: TGTGCCAGCAGTGAAGTTCGCTCTGGGGCCAACGTCCTGACTTTC
CDR3 protein: CASSEVRSGANVLTF
clone size: NA
CDR3 length: 15
V gene: TRBV2
J gene: TRBJ2-6
D gene: NA

CDR3 DNA: TGTGCTAGTGGTACAACAGGGAGGGAGGCCCAGTACTTC
CDR3 protein: CASGTTGREAQYF
clone size: NA
CDR3 length: 13
V gene: TRBV12-5
J gene: TRBJ2-5
D gene: NA

CDR3 DNA: TGTGCCAGCAGTGAAAGGCGGAACTCTGGGGCCAACGGCCTGACTTTC
CDR3 protein: CASSERRNSGANGLTF
clone size: once
CDR3 length: 16
V gene: TRBV2
J gene: TRBJ2-6
D gene: NA

CDR3 DNA: TGTGCCAGCAGCGTGACAGGGGTATCTTACTACGAGCAGTACTTC
CDR3 protein: CASSVTGVSYYEQYF
clone size: NA
CDR3 length: 15
V gene: TRBV7-2
J gene: TRBJ2-7
D gene: TRBD1

CDR3 DNA: TGTGCCAGCAGCGTTGGAGCGGGAACCCAAGAGACCCAGTACTTC
CDR3 protein: CASSVGAGTQETQYF
clone size: NA
CDR3 length: 15
V gene: TRBV13
J gene: TRBJ2-5
D gene: TRBD2

CDR3 DNA: TGCGCCAGCAGACAGGGGTTTCACGAGCAGTACTTC
CDR3 protein: CASRQGFHEQYF
clone size: NA
CDR3 length: 12
V gene: TRBV5-1
J gene: TRBJ2-7
D gene: TRBD1

CDR3 DNA: TGTGCCAGCAAAGCAGGGCTTGAAGATGAGCAGTTCTTC
CDR3 protein: CASKAGLEDEQFF
clone size: NA
CDR3 length: 13
V gene: TRBV6-5
J gene: TRBJ2-1
D gene: NA

CDR3 DNA: TGTGCCTGGAGCGCGGACTTGGTTCAAGAGACCCAGTACTTC
CDR3 protein: CAWSADLVQETQYF
clone size: NA
CDR3 length: 14
V gene: TRBV30
J gene: TRBJ2-5
D gene: NA

CDR3 DNA: TGTGCCAGTAGTCCCGACAGGGAACTTGGAAACACCATATATTTT
CDR3 protein: CASSPDRELGNTIYF
clone size: NA
CDR3 length: 15
V gene: TRBV19
J gene: TRBJ1-3
D gene: TRBD1

CDR3 DNA: TGTGCCAGCATCTATACAGGGAACTCTGGAAACACCATATATTTT
CDR3 protein: CASIYTGNSGNTIYF
clone size: NA
CDR3 length: 15
V gene: TRBV6-5
J gene: TRBJ1-3
D gene: NA

CDR3 DNA: TGTGCCAGCAGAATAGCGGAACCCTACGAGCAGTACTTC
CDR3 protein: CASRIAEPYEQYF
clone size: NA
CDR3 length: 13
V gene: TRBV6-1
J gene: TRBJ2-7
D gene: NA

CDR3 DNA: TGTGCCAGCAGGCCTATGGGGGCGATGTTAACAGATACGCAGTATTTT
CDR3 protein: CASRPMGAMLTDTQYF
clone size: NA
CDR3 length: 16
V gene: TRBV2
J gene: TRBJ2-3
D gene: NA

CDR3 DNA: TGCAGCGTTGATATTGAGACCCAGTACTTC
CDR3 protein: CSVDIETQYF
clone size: NA
CDR3 length: 10
V gene: TRBV29-1
J gene: TRBJ2-5
D gene: NA

CDR3 DNA: TGTGCCAGCAGCTTGCTGACAGGAATGCCTGAAGCTTTCTTT
CDR3 protein: CASSLLTGMPEAFF
clone size: few
CDR3 length: 14
V gene: TRBV7-9
J gene: TRBJ1-1
D gene: NA

CDR3 DNA: TGTGCCAGCAGGATCAGGGGGCCTTTCTCTGGGGCCAACGTCCTGACTTTC
CDR3 protein: CASRIRGPFSGANVLTF
clone size: NA
CDR3 length: 17
V gene: TRBV27
J gene: TRBJ2-6
D gene: TRBD1

CDR3 DNA: TGTGCCATCAGTGAGCGGAGCGGGCTCTCCTACGAGCAGTACTTC
CDR3 protein: CAISERSGLSYEQYF
clone size: NA
CDR3 length: 15
V gene: TRBV10-3
J gene: TRBJ2-7
D gene: NA